The clone carrying this T cell receptor (beta chain) was picked up a small number of times. A J-beta primer mix and a sample-barcoded 5' primer were used in a second PCR of about 7 to 12 cycles. TCRdb processed the 5' RACE reads anew with MiXCR; each CDR3 protein has one entry. The table lists hundreds of thousands of distinct CDR3 sequences, approximately 53% of them singletons. These data originate in a study of blood T cells in healthy people across ages. The germline CDR1 and CDR2 sequences are MNHNY and SVGAGI (reference sequence). CDR3 length: 16 residues. Trimming cost V 0 bases and J 2 bases; bases outside gene matches: 5.

The source of this sequence is a man aged 35 to 55 in good health. Sequenced sample: blood. The chain is built from TRBV6-6 and TRBJ2-3, with TRBD1 identical over 7 bases. The CDR3 sequence: CASSYSGTDHTDTQYF. CDR3 nucleotides: TGTGCCAGCAGTTACTCTGGGACAGACCACACAGATACGCAGTATTTT.